A single sample gave rise to the 26 T cell receptor beta chains below, sequenced in a study of cytomegalovirus exposure and HLA in healthy donors. The assay was immunoSEQ multiplex PCR, and TCRdb's table has in-frame clones only and misses some. This table holds some 220,000 clones, about 90% found once. The sample comprised PBMCs. All receptors derive from a woman aged 18-30 years in good health and CMV-seronegative.

V gene TRBV2 combines with J gene TRBJ1-5; TRBD1 is a possible D gene (5 bases). The CDR3 sequence is 13 residues long. Between the trimmed V and J ends, which lost 6 bases and 0 bases, there was a span of 6 bases. CDR1 and CDR2 (germline): SNHLY, FYNNEI. The CDR3 DNA reads TGTGCCAGCAGACAGGATAGCAATCAGCCCCAGCATTTT. It yields the protein CASRQDSNQPQHF.

The table lists this clone with a count of one. The chain joins TRBV29-1 to TRBJ2-7; 7 positions agree with TRBD2. Per the germline V gene, CDR1 is SQVTM and CDR2 is ANQGSEA. This CDR3 has 12 amino acids. V was pared by 4 bases and J by 6 bases, with 6 bases of the junction left unmatched. The DNA for the CDR3 is TGCAGCGTTGCGGGGGGAACCAGCGAGCAGTACTTC. This codes for CSVAGGTSEQYF.

This rearrangement joins TRBV7-7 to TRBJ2-5, with D maybe TRBD2 (7 bases). The ends were cut back, 0 bases at V and 5 bases at J, with 16 bases in the middle. Germline V lookup: CDR1 SSHAT, CDR2 FNYEAQ (reference sequence). There are 16 residues in the CDR3. In DNA, the CDR3 is TGTGCCAGCAGCTTAGCGTGGGGGGGCCCGTGGGAGACCCAGTACTTC. It encodes CASSLAWGGPWETQYF.

The gene calls are TRBV25-1 and TRBJ2-7; D uncertain. Germline CDR1 MGHDK, CDR2 SYGVNS. Trimming shortened V by 4 bases and J by 2 bases, and 15 bases separated the two germline ends. This CDR3 spans 15 amino acids. The CDR3 spells CASSVGGKPPYEQYF. For the CDR3, the DNA is TGTGCCAGCAGTGTTGGCGGCAAACCCCCCTACGAGCAGTACTTC.

This clone appeared many times. The gene calls are TRBV7-8 and TRBJ1-2, with a tentative D call TRBD1 (5 bases). V lost 0 bases and J 2 bases, leaving 10 bases between the germline ends. CDR3 length: 15 amino acids. Germline CDR1 SGHVS, CDR2 FQNEAQ. The DNA for the CDR3 is TGTGCCAGCAGCTTAGCGTCAGGGAACAACTATGGCTACACCTTC. Protein product: CASSLASGNNYGYTF.

This clone was picked up one time. The chain uses TRBV28 and TRBJ2-7, with D hard to call. V was clipped by 7 bases and J by 4 bases, with 17 bases between them. The CDR3 is made up of 14 amino acids. Germline V lookup: CDR1 MDHEN, CDR2 SYDVKM. The CDR3 coding sequence is TGTGCCAGCACCCCGGAACTTTCGACTTACGAGCAGTACTTC. Amino acids: CASTPELSTYEQYF.

For this clone: Other DNA sequences of this sample code for an identical CDR3. The chain combines TRBV28 with TRBJ2-7, with a tentative D call TRBD1 (5 bases). From germline, CDR1 is MDHEN and CDR2 SYDVKM. V was trimmed by 5 bases and J by 3 bases, leaving 8 bases between them. The CDR3 has 12 residues. The CDR3 spells CASSPRGYEQYF. CDR3 sequence (DNA): TGTGCCAGCAGTCCAAGGGGCTACGAGCAGTACTTC.

The rearrangement uses TRBV5-6 and TRBJ2-7; D gene uncertain. Germline V lookup: CDR1 SGHDT, CDR2 YYEEEE. The V and J ends lost 0 bases and 5 bases respectively, with 9 bases between them. CDR3 length equals 13 residues. The CDR3 is CASSLVFKHEQYF. Written as DNA, the CDR3 is TGTGCCAGCAGCTTGGTGTTTAAGCACGAGCAGTACTTC.

The V and J genes are TRBV10-3 and TRBJ2-2; 7 bases map to TRBD1. Germline CDR1 reads ENHRY; CDR2 reads SYGVKD. V was clipped by 4 bases and J by 6 bases; unmatched bases: 8. The CDR3 is 15 amino acids. The CDR3, as DNA: TGTGCCATCAGTGGGGGACAGAGGGACGCCGGGGAGCTGTTTTTT. It specifies CAISGGQRDAGELFF.

This rearrangement joins TRBV10-3 to TRBJ2-7; tentatively, D is TRBD2 (6 bases). Trimming left V 7 bases short and J 3 bases short, with 13 bases between. The germline V gene encodes CDR1 ENHRY and CDR2 SYGVKD. This CDR3 is 13 amino acids long. The CDR3 DNA follows: TGTGCCATCACGAATAGCGGCAACTACGAGCAGTACTTC. Translating it yields CAITNSGNYEQYF.

The V and J genes are TRBV29-1 and TRBJ2-1; a possible D gene is TRBD2 (5 bases). There are 10 residues in the CDR3. Germline V gives CDR1 SQVTM, CDR2 ANQGSEA. V lost 4 bases and J lost 7, with 5 bases in between. CDR3 sequence (DNA): TGCAGCGTTGGGGAGAATGAGCAGTTCTTC. This encodes CSVGENEQFF.

This clone was detected once. This sequence joins TRBV28 and TRBJ2-7, with D maybe TRBD1 (6 bases). Germline CDR1 and CDR2: MDHEN and SYDVKM. This CDR3 spans 15 amino acids. The ends were cut back, 7 bases at V and 1 base at J, with 17 bases in the middle. The CDR3 loop is CASKLYQGLSYEQYF. CDR3 in DNA: TGTGCCAGCAAATTGTACCAGGGGTTATCCTACGAGCAGTACTTC.

This sequence joins TRBV27 and TRBJ1-2, with D unclear. V lost 5 bases, J lost 3 bases, and 16 bases lay in between. This CDR3 comprises 15 residues. Germline CDR1 and CDR2: MNHEY and SMNVEV (reference sequence). CDR3 in DNA: TGTGCCAGCAGTCTCAACCCCTTCGGTGACTATGGCTACACCTTC. Its translation: CASSLNPFGDYGYTF.

The V and J genes are TRBV15 and TRBJ2-1; maybe TRBD2 (6 bases). CDR3 size: 16 residues. Trimming cost V 1 base and J 2 bases, with 12 bases left between them. Looked up from germline, CDR1 is LNHNV and CDR2 is YYDKDF (reference sequence). CDR3 amino acids: CATSRAASGPYNEQFF. The CDR3 bases are TGTGCCACCAGCAGAGCGGCGAGCGGGCCCTACAATGAGCAGTTCTTC.

The chain is built from TRBV7-9 and TRBJ1-5, with 7 positions matching TRBD1. The germline gives CDR1 SEHNR, CDR2 FQNEAQ (reference sequence). V gave up 5 bases and J gave up 0 bases; unmatched junction bases: 13. CDR3 size: 18 residues. CDR3: CASSAGTAKGYSNQPQHF. In DNA, the CDR3 is TGTGCCAGCAGCGCAGGGACAGCCAAGGGTTATAGCAATCAGCCCCAGCATTTT.

The V call is TRBV9, the J call TRBJ2-1; TRBD1 might be the D (5 bases). CDR1 is SGDLS and CDR2 is YYNGEE in the germline V gene. V was shortened by 4 bases and J by 0 bases, with 14 bases between the two germline ends. This CDR3 has 16 amino acids. This CDR3 reads CASSNPGQSSYNEQFF. CDR3 coding DNA: TGTGCCAGCAGCAATCCAGGGCAAAGCTCCTACAATGAGCAGTTCTTC.

The chain is built from TRBV5-4 and TRBJ1-2; 10 positions agree with TRBD1. Germline V gene data show CDR1 as SGHNT and CDR2 as YYREEE (reference sequence). The CDR3 is 18 residues long. The V gene end was trimmed by 0 bases and the J gene end by 1 base; junction bases not matched to a gene: 9. Here the CDR3 DNA reads TGTGCCAGCAGCTTGGATTCGACAGGGGGCCCTTTTAACTATGGCTACACCTTC. This sequence encodes CASSLDSTGGPFNYGYTF. The full variable domain, rest sourced from reference TRBV5-4 and TRBJ1-2, is ETGVTQSPTHLIKTRGQQVTLRCSSQSGHNTVSWYQQALGQGPQFIFQYYREEENGRGNFPPRFSGLQFPNYSSELNVNALELDDSALYLCASSLDSTGGPFNYGYTFGSGTRLTVV.

The chain carries TRBV18 and TRBJ1-1; 7 bases line up with TRBD1. From germline, CDR1 is KGHSH and CDR2 LQKENI. CDR3 size: 14 residues. With V trimmed by 5 bases and J by 1 base, 4 bases remained unmatched. The CDR3 DNA reads TGTGCCAGCTCAGCTACAGGGGAGAACACTGAAGCTTTCTTT. It specifies CASSATGENTEAFF.

As DNA, the CDR3 is TGCGCCAGCAGCTTGGTACCTAGCGGGAACCCCTTGGAGGAGCAGTACTTC. Amino acid sequence: CASSLVPSGNPLEEQYF. The V and J genes are TRBV5-1 and TRBJ2-7; TRBD2 aligns across 9 bases. V was clipped by 0 bases and J by 7 bases; unmatched bases: 14. CDR3 length: 17 residues. The germline CDR1 and CDR2 sequences are SGHRS and YFSETQ.

The gene calls are TRBV2 and TRBJ2-7; 9 bases are shared with TRBD1. The V gene's germline CDR1 is SNHLY and CDR2 FYNNEI. J gave up 3 bases and V 9 bases, and 6 bases lay outside the gene matches. The CDR3 runs to 13 residues. CDR3 nucleotide sequence: TGTGCCAGGGACACAGGGGGCAACTACGAGCAGTACTTC. Residues: CARDTGGNYEQYF.

In this sample, this clone turned up a few times. This chain links TRBV6-5 with TRBJ1-2; D is undetermined. Trimming removed 10 bases at V and 4 bases at J, with 16 bases between. Germline CDR1 is MNHEY and CDR2 is SVGAGI. The CDR3 sequence is 13 residues long. Written as DNA, the CDR3 is TGTGCCATCACGGAGGGTATTGGCTATGGCTACACCTTC. Translation: CAITEGIGYGYTF.

This chain connects TRBV29-1 to TRBJ2-1; a weak D match, TRBD2 (5 bases). The germline V gene encodes CDR1 SQVTM and CDR2 ANQGSEA. The germline V and J ends were trimmed by 4 bases and 8 bases, with 21 bases remaining between them. The CDR3 runs 15 residues. CDR3 DNA: TGCAGCGTTGCTCTTGCGGAGGTCCCTACATATGAGCAGTTCTTC. This codes for CSVALAEVPTYEQFF.

V is TRBV30 and J is TRBJ2-7; possibly TRBD2 for D (6 bases). V lost 8 bases to trimming and J lost 4 bases, with 15 bases between them. CDR1 and CDR2 (germline): GTSNPN, SVGIG (reference sequence). CDR3 size: 12 residues. The CDR3: CARGDSLYEQYF. Here the CDR3 DNA reads TGTGCCCGAGGGGACTCGTTATACGAGCAGTACTTC.

In this sample, this clone turned up once. The chain uses TRBV12-5 and TRBJ1-2; possibly TRBD1 for D (6 bases). Germline values: CDR1 LGHNT, CDR2 FRNRAP. This CDR3 is 19 amino acids long. V was pared by 5 bases and J by 5 bases, with 30 bases between. The CDR3 sequence: CASGLNPATGNWVGYGYTF. CDR3 bases: TGTGCTAGTGGTCTAAACCCCGCCACAGGGAACTGGGTGGGATATGGCTACACCTTC.

The chain carries TRBV6-6 and TRBJ2-1; tentative D call: TRBD2 (7 bases). Germline loops: CDR1 MNHNY, CDR2 SVGAGI (reference sequence). The CDR3 extends over 15 amino acids. Trimming took off 2 bases at V and 9 bases at J, with 17 bases between the two ends. The CDR3 loop is CASSYPGGGSAEQFF. The CDR3 DNA reads as TGTGCCAGCAGTTACCCTGGGGGCGGGAGCGCTGAGCAGTTCTTC.

The sample holds a few counts of this clone. As DNA, the CDR3 is TGTGCCAGCAAAGGGCTAGCGGGAGGGGTCTACAATGAGCAGTTCTTC. This codes for CASKGLAGGVYNEQFF. The genes are TRBV28 and TRBJ2-1, with TRBD2 matching over 12 bases. V was clipped by 7 bases and J by 3 bases; unmatched bases: 7. CDR3 length: 16 amino acids. The V gene's germline CDR1 is MDHEN and CDR2 SYDVKM.